This TCR beta chain was obtained from a study of blood T cell repertoires in COVID-19. Overall study context: Researchers got acute and convalescent COVID-19 samples from the United States, Italy and Spain.

TCRdb's table, derived via immunoSEQ multiplex PCR, lists solely in-frame clones and lacks some. The sample contains about 47,000 clones, roughly 80% of which appear only once. A single count supports this clone. The TCR was taken from a human donor with acute or convalescent COVID-19. The donor label of this sample is uncertain. Input material: peripheral blood.

CDR3 protein: CAWSNGGYGGGYTF. CDR3 DNA sequence: TGTGCCTGGAGTAACGGGGGTTACGGGGGTGGCTACACCTTC. This chain uses TRBV30 with TRBJ1-2; TRBD1 is a possible D gene (5 bases). Germline-derived CDR1 and CDR2 are GTSNPN and SVGIG (reference sequence). The CDR3 length is 14 residues. The V end lost 2 bases, the J end lost 7 bases, and 17 bases lay between the germline ends. Full variable domain (rest looked up from reference TRBV30 and TRBJ1-2): SQTIHQWPATLVQPVGSPLSLECTVEGTSNPNLYWYRQAAGRGLQLLFYSVGIGQISSEVPQNLSASRPQDRQFILSSKKLLLSDSGFYLCAWSNGGYGGGYTFGSGTRLTVV.